One TCR beta chain is described in this entry. Its specificity is not known. The sample is drawn from a study of human T cells and chemical hapten exposure. Each cDNA molecule in the library carried unique molecular identifiers. Each CDR3 protein is one row after TCRdb ran MiXCR on the RACE reads. This table holds around 380,000 distinct CDR3 sequences, roughly 4.8% found once. Documented time point: patch test 1, 2 weeks after DPC sensitization. Sample treatment: therapeutic diphenylcyclopropenone sensitization with weekly scalp DPC. Blood was collected ahead of every patch test applied. General study points: Patch test scores rose with PT1 expanded TCR counts, a positive correlation. TCRs at a frequency above 1 in 1000 stayed unchanged with DPC sensitization.

The CDR3 extends over 16 amino acids. In germline, CDR1 is MRHNA, CDR2 SNTAGT. Trimming removed 5 bases at V and 0 bases at J, with 15 bases between. This clonotype originated in a woman aged 50 to 60 with alopecia areata. Some clones in this sample may be carry-over from other donors' samples. V gene TRBV6-4 combines with J gene TRBJ2-3; D is undetermined. Sequencing was performed on whole blood, taken in connection with sensitization to the hapten diphenylcyclopropenone (DPC). CDR3 sequence reads: CASSPIRGASTDTQYF. CDR3 nucleotide sequence: TGTGCCAGCAGTCCAATCCGAGGTGCTAGCACAGATACGCAGTATTTT.